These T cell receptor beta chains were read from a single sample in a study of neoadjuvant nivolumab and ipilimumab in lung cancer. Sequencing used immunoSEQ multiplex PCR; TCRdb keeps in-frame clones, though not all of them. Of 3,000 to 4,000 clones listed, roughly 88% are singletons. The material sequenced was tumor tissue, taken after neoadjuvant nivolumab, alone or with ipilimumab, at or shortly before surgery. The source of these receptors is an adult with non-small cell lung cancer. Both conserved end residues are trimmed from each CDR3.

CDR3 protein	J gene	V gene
ASSFRTGRYNEQF	TRBJ2-1	TRBV5-1
AWSTLTGNYGYT	TRBJ1-2	TRBV30
ASTRTGETEAF	TRBJ1-1	TRBV6-5
ASSFSRGFGYT	TRBJ1-2	TRBV7-6
ASRKTGGTEAF	TRBJ1-1	TRBV6-5
ASSRTVNNSPLH	TRBJ1-6	TRBV19
ASSSRGSGGEEQF	TRBJ2-1	TRBV5-1
ASSYSGRNYGYT	TRBJ1-2	TRBV6-5
ASSLGGGFSSYNSPLH	TRBJ1-6	TRBV7-2
AISESSWRQGANTGELF	TRBJ2-2	TRBV10-3
ASSLGGPRTREQY	TRBJ2-7	TRBV5-6
ASSSLQSSYNSPLH	TRBJ1-6	TRBV5-4
AISEAGQGSNSPLH	TRBJ1-6	TRBV10-3
ASRGTGASAEAF	TRBJ1-1	TRBV5-1
ASSIGTGPTEQY	TRBJ2-7	TRBV18
ASSMKWGRETQY	TRBJ2-5	TRBV19
ASSQEATGGPTDTQY	TRBJ2-3	TRBV4-1
ASGSGHTDTQY	TRBJ2-3	TRBV19
ASSGPGPGYYGYT	TRBJ1-2	TRBV9
ASTSRGLNQPQH	TRBJ1-5	TRBV7-2
ASSLVGSTDTQY	TRBJ2-3	TRBV5-6
ASSPGRADEQF	TRBJ2-1	TRBV28
ASTWDSGFSGANVLT	TRBJ2-6	TRBV19
ASSLTRGISGANVLT	TRBJ2-6	TRBV7-3
ASTPYNSPLH	TRBJ1-6	TRBV28
ASSGDTQY	TRBJ2-3	TRBV2
ASIYGQGRAEAF	TRBJ1-1	TRBV28
ASEGTVNTEAF	TRBJ1-1	TRBV9
ASSFYVGRTYNEQF	TRBJ2-1	TRBV11-1
ASSNTPPAVHFYNEQF	TRBJ2-1	TRBV19
ASSLAGGTGELF	TRBJ2-2	TRBV11-2
ASSYPGGNTEAF	TRBJ1-1	TRBV6-5
ASRASGGWTQY	TRBJ2-5	TRBV6-5
ASSEGPNSGNTIY	TRBJ1-3	TRBV2
ASRTTGVNTEAF	TRBJ1-1	TRBV6-1
ASSYRGTGGNTEAF	TRBJ1-1	TRBV18
ASSPTGDTQY	TRBJ2-3	TRBV18
ASSLASGNYNEQF	TRBJ2-1	TRBV7-2
ASSPGGYEQY	TRBJ2-7	TRBV18
ASGYRDRVFNEQF	TRBJ2-1	TRBV28